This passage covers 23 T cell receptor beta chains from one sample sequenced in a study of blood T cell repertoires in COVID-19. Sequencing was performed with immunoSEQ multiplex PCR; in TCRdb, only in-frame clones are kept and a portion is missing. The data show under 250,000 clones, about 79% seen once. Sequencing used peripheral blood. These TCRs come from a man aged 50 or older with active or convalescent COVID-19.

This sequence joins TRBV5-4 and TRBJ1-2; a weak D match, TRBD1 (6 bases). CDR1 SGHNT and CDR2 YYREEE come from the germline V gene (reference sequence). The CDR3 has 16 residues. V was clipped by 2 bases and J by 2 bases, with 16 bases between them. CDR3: CASSLNKDRLNYGYTF. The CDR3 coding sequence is TGTGCCAGCAGCTTAAACAAGGACAGATTAAACTATGGCTACACCTTC.

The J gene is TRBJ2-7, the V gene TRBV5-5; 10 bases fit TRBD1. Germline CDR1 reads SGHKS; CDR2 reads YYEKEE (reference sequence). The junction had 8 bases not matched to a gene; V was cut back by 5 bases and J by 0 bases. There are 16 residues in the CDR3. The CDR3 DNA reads TGTGCCAGCAGACTAGGACAGGGGGTGAGCTCCTACGAGCAGTACGTC. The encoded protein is CASRLGQGVSSYEQYV.

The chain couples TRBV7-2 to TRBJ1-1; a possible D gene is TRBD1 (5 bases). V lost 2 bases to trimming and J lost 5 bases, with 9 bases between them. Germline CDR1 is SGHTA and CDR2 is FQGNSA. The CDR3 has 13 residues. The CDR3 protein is CASSLPRGTEAFF. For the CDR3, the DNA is TGTGCCAGCAGCTTACCTCGGGGGACTGAAGCTTTCTTT.

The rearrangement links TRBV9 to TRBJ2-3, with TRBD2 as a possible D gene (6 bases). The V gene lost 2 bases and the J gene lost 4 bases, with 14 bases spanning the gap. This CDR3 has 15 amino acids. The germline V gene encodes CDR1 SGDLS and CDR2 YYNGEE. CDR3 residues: CASSVTNGGADTQYF. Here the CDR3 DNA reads TGTGCCAGCAGCGTTACTAACGGCGGGGCAGATACGCAGTATTTT.

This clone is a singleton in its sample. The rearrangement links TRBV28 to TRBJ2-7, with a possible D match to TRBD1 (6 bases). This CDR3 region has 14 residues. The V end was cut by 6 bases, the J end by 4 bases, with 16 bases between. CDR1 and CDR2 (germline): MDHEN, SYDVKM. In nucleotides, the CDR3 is TGTGCCAGCAGCCCACAGGGACCTCTTTACGAGCAGTACTTC. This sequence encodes CASSPQGPLYEQYF. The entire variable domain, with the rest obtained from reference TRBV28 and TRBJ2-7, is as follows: DVKVTQSSRYLVKRTGEKVFLECVQDMDHENMFWYRQDPGLGLRLIYFSYDVKMKEKGDIPEGYSVSREKKERFSLILESASTNQTSMYLCASSPQGPLYEQYFGPGTRLTVT.

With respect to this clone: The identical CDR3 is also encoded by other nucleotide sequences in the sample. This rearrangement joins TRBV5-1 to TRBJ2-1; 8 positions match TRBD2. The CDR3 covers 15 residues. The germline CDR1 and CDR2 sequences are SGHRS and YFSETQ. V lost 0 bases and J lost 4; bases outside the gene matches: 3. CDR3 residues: CASSLVSGGYNEQFF. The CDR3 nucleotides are TGCGCCAGCAGCTTGGTCAGCGGGGGATACAATGAGCAGTTCTTC.

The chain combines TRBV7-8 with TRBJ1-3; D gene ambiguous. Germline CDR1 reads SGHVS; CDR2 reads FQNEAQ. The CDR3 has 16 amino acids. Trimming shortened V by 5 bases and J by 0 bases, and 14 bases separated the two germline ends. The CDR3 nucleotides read TGTGCCAGCAGCCCGCGCGTCGAAAACTCTGGAAACACCATATATTTT. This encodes CASSPRVENSGNTIYF.

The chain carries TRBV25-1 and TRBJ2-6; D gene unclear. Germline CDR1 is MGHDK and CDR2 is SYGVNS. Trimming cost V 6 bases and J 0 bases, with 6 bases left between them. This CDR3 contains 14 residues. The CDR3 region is CASRASSGANVLTF. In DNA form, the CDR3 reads TGTGCCAGCAGGGCAAGCTCTGGGGCCAACGTCCTGACTTTC.

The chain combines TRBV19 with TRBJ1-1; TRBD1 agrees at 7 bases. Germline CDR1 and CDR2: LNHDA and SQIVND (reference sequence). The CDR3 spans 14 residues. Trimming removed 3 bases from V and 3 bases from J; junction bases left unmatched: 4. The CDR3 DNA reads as TGTGCCAGTAGTATTGCAGGGGGTGACACTGAAGCTTTCTTT. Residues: CASSIAGGDTEAFF.

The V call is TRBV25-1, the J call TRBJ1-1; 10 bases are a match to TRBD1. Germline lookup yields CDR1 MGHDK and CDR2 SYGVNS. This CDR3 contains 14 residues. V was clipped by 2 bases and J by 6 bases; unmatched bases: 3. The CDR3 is CASSEDRGPAEAFF. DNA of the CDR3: TGTGCCAGCAGTGAAGACAGGGGGCCGGCTGAAGCTTTCTTT.

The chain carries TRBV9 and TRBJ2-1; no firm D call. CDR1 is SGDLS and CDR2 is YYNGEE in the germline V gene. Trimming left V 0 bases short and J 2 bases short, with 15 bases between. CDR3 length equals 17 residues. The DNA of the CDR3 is TGTGCCAGCAGCGTAGAGGCCAGGTCTATCACCTACAATGAGCAGTTCTTC. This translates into CASSVEARSITYNEQFF.

The CDR3 is CASSSPPANYGYTF. The DNA of the CDR3 is TGTGCCAGCAGTTCCCCGCCGGCTAACTATGGCTACACCTTC. The chain is built from TRBV6-5 and TRBJ1-2; D not certain. The CDR3 is 14 amino acids. Deletions cut 4 bases from V and 0 bases from J, with 9 bases between. Germline CDR1 MNHEY, CDR2 SVGAGI.

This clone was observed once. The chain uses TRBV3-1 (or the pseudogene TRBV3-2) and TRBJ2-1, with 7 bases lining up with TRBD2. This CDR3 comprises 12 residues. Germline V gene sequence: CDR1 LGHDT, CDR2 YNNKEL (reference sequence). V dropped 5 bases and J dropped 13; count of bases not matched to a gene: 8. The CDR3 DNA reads TGTGCCAGCAGCTCAAAGGGGACTACCCAGTTCTTC. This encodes CASSSKGTTQFF.

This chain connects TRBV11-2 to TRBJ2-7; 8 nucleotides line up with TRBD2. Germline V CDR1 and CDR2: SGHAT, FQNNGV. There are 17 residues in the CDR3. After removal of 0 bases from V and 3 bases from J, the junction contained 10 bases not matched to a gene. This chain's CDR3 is CASSLDLALAARYEQYF. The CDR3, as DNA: TGTGCCAGCAGCTTAGATCTTGCACTAGCGGCCCGCTACGAGCAGTACTTC.

In DNA form, the CDR3 reads TGTGCCATCAGTGAAAGGGGACTAGCGGGGGAAGAGTTCTTC. Translation: CAISERGLAGEEFF. This chain connects TRBV10-3 to TRBJ2-1, with 14 bases identical to TRBD2. The CDR3 covers 14 residues. Germline CDR1 reads ENHRY; CDR2 reads SYGVKD. V trimming: 3 bases; J trimming: 14 bases; junction bases outside the gene matches: 6.

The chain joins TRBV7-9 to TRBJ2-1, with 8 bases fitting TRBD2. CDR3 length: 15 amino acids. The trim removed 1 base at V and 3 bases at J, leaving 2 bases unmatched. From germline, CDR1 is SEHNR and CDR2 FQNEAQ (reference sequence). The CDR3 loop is CASSLVLAVYNEQFF. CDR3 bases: TGTGCCAGCAGCTTAGTACTAGCGGTCTACAATGAGCAGTTCTTC.

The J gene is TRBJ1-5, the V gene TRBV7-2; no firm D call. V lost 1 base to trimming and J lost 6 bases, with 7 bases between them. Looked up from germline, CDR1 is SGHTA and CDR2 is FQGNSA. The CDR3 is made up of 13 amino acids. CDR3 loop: CASSLGVGQPQHF. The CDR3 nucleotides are TGTGCCAGCAGCTTAGGCGTTGGTCAGCCCCAGCATTTT. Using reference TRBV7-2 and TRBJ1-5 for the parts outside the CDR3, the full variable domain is GAGVSQSPSNKVTEKGKDVELRCDPISGHTALYWYRQSLGQGLEFLIYFQGNSAPDKSGLPSDRFSAERTGGSVSTLTIQRTQQEDSAVYLCASSLGVGQPQHFGDGTRLSIL.

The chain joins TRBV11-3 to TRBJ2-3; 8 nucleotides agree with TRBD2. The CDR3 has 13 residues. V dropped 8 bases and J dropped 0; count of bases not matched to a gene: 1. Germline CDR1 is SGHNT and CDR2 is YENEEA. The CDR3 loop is CASRGGSTDTQYF. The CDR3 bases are TGTGCCAGCCGGGGGGGAAGCACAGATACGCAGTATTTT.

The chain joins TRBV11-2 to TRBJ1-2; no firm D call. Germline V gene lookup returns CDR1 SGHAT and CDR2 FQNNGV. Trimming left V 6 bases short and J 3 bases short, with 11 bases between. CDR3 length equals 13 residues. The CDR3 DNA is TGTGCCAGCAGTCATACGGTGGACTATGGCTACACCTTC. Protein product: CASSHTVDYGYTF.

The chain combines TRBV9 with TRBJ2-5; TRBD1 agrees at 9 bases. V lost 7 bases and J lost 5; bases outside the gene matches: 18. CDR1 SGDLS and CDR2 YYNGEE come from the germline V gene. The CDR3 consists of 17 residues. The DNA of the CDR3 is TGTGCCAGCTCAGCGAGAGATCCGGGACAGGGCCAGGAGACCCAGTACTTC. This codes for CASSARDPGQGQETQYF.

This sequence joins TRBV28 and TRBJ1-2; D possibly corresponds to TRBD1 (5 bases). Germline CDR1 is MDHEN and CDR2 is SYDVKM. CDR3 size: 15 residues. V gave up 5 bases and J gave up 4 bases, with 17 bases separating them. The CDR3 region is CASSPGAGLAYGYTF. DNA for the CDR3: TGTGCCAGCAGTCCTGGGGCAGGGTTGGCCTATGGCTACACCTTC.

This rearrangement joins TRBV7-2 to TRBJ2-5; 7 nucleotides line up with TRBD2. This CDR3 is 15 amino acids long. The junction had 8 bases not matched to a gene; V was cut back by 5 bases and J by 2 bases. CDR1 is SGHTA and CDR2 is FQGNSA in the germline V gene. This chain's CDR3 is CASSPRFGGQETQYF. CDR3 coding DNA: TGTGCCAGCAGCCCAAGGTTCGGGGGGCAAGAGACCCAGTACTTC.

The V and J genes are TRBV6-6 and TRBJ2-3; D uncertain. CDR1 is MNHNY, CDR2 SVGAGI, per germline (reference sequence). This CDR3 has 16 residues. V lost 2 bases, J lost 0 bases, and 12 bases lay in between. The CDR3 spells CASSYALTSSTDTQYF. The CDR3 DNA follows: TGTGCCAGCAGTTACGCCCTCACTTCTAGCACAGATACGCAGTATTTT.